The 26 T cell receptor beta chains below were found in one sample sequenced in a study of blood T cell repertoires in COVID-19. Generated by immunoSEQ multiplex PCR, the TCRdb table keeps only in-frame clones and is missing some. Of about 42,000 clones listed, approximately 86% are singletons. What was sequenced was peripheral blood. The origin of the receptors is a woman of 80 years or more in a cohort sampled during active or convalescent COVID-19.

CDR3 coding DNA: TGCAGTGCTAGTAGCGGGGGTTCCTACGAGCAGTACTTC. It encodes CSASSGGSYEQYF. The chain combines TRBV20-1 with TRBJ2-7, with 9 nucleotides matching TRBD2. Per germline, CDR1 DFQATT and CDR2 SNEGSKA (reference sequence). Losses at the gene ends were 3 bases for V and 1 base for J; bases not matched to a gene: 1. The CDR3 contains 13 residues.

The V gene is TRBV6-5, the J gene TRBJ2-1; 12 nucleotides agree with TRBD1. In germline, CDR1 is MNHEY, CDR2 SVGAGI. Germline trimming cut 7 bases from V and 9 bases from J; bases unmatched to any gene: 7. CDR3 size: 14 residues. The CDR3 DNA sequence: TGTGCCAGCACCCGGGACAGGGGGCCGGGTGAGCAGTTCTTC. Amino acid sequence: CASTRDRGPGEQFF.

V usage is TRBV20-1 and J usage is TRBJ1-2; no definite D call. V gave up 3 bases and J gave up 4 bases, with 12 bases separating them. CDR3 length equals 13 residues. Per the germline V gene, CDR1 is DFQATT and CDR2 is SNEGSKA (reference sequence). CDR3 DNA sequence: TGCAGTGCTAGTGGTGTGGAGAGCTATGGCTACACCTTC. Translation gives CSASGVESYGYTF.

The chain links TRBV5-1 to TRBJ1-2; 9 bases map to TRBD1. The CDR3 length is 16 residues. The germline V gene encodes CDR1 SGHRS and CDR2 YFSETQ. Trimming at V came to 1 base and at J to 6 bases, leaving 10 bases not matched to a gene. The CDR3 DNA is TGCGCCAGCAGCTTGAATATCGGACAGGGGAGGGATGGCTACACCTTC. Residues: CASSLNIGQGRDGYTF.

V is TRBV10-3 and J is TRBJ2-7; 10 bases fit TRBD1. The CDR3 has 15 residues. Trimming took 6 bases from V and 0 from J; bases not matched to a gene: 5. Germline V gives CDR1 ENHRY, CDR2 SYGVKD. CDR3 nucleotides: TGTGCCATCAGCTCCGGACAGGGGGGCTCCTACGAGCAGTACTTC. Translation gives CAISSGQGGSYEQYF.

This clone was seen a single time. The chain couples TRBV6-4 to TRBJ2-1; no clear D. Germline V CDR1 and CDR2: MRHNA, SNTAGT. Trimming took 2 bases from V and 4 from J, leaving 18 bases between them. CDR3 length: 17 amino acids. CDR3 DNA: TGTGCCAGCAGTGACCTGACCCCAATAGGAGAGTACAATGAGCAGTTCTTC. Translated: CASSDLTPIGEYNEQFF.

The genes are TRBV24-1 and TRBJ1-2; D may be TRBD1 (6 bases). Trimming left V 4 bases short and J 5 bases short, with 19 bases between. CDR1 is KGHDR and CDR2 is SFDVKD in the germline V gene. The CDR3 spans 16 residues. This CDR3 is CATSEAGALSWYGYTF. As DNA, the CDR3 is TGTGCCACCAGTGAGGCGGGGGCGCTAAGTTGGTATGGCTACACCTTC.

This rearrangement joins TRBV7-9 to TRBJ2-3, with a weak D call TRBD2 (6 bases). Germline lookup yields CDR1 SEHNR and CDR2 FQNEAQ (reference sequence). The V gene lost 3 bases and the J gene lost 4 bases, with 8 bases spanning the gap. This CDR3 comprises 13 residues. Here the CDR3 reads CASSFGGADTQYF. The CDR3 DNA sequence: TGTGCCAGCAGCTTCGGAGGGGCAGATACGCAGTATTTT.

This clone was picked up one time. This chain joins TRBV6-6 and TRBJ1-1; possible D gene TRBD1, 6 bases. Trimming removed 6 bases at V and 9 bases at J, with 23 bases between. The germline V gene encodes CDR1 MNHNY and CDR2 SVGAGI (reference sequence). The CDR3 is made up of 15 amino acids. The CDR3 loop reads CASSSIPDSERKAFF. CDR3 sequence (DNA): TGTGCCAGCAGCTCAATTCCGGACAGTGAGAGGAAAGCTTTCTTT.

In this sample, this clone is medium-sized (0.01 to 0.1%). The rearrangement uses TRBV5-1 and TRBJ2-2, with 9 bases that match TRBD1. The V segment lost 4 bases and the J segment 5 bases; nucleotides outside the gene matches: 6. The CDR3 sequence is 15 residues long. CDR1 SGHRS and CDR2 YFSETQ come from the germline V gene. The CDR3 DNA reads TGCGCCAGCAGCCCCACCGGGACAGGGACCGGGGAGCTGTTTTTT. Protein: CASSPTGTGTGELFF. Complete variable domain (other parts from reference TRBV5-1 and TRBJ2-2): KAGVTQTPRYLIKTRGQQVTLSCSPISGHRSVSWYQQTPGQGLQFLFEYFSETQRNKGNFPGRFSGRQFSNSRSEMNVSTLELGDSALYLCASSPTGTGTGELFFGEGSRLTVL.

The chain carries TRBV5-1 and TRBJ2-1, with D tentatively TRBD2 (5 bases). Germline CDR1 and CDR2: SGHRS and YFSETQ. V shed 0 bases and J shed 0 bases, with 10 bases lying between them. There are 16 residues in the CDR3. The CDR3 spells CASSLEPAGSYNEQFF. CDR3 in DNA: TGCGCCAGCAGCTTGGAACCGGCGGGCTCCTACAATGAGCAGTTCTTC.

The chain couples TRBV10-1 to TRBJ2-3; D is perhaps TRBD1 (5 bases). Germline loops: CDR1 WNHNN, CDR2 SYGVQD (reference sequence). Deletions cut 0 bases from V and 2 bases from J, with 12 bases between. CDR3 length equals 16 residues. The CDR3 DNA reads as TGCGCCAGCAGTGAGTCGCCAGGGATGATCACAGATACGCAGTATTTT. Its protein product is CASSESPGMITDTQYF.

This CDR3 is CASSPTDIRTSGEYNEQFF. The CDR3 region has the DNA TGTGCCAGCAGCCCTACCGATATAAGGACTAGCGGAGAATACAATGAGCAGTTCTTC. V and J are TRBV7-9 and TRBJ2-1, with 10 nucleotides matching TRBD2. In germline, CDR1 is SEHNR, CDR2 FQNEAQ (reference sequence). V gave up 5 bases and J gave up 4 bases; unmatched junction bases: 17. This CDR3 region has 19 residues.

The CDR3 DNA sequence: TGTGCCAGCAGCTCTAAGCCCTACTCCTACAATGAGCAGTTCTTC. Translating gives CASSSKPYSYNEQFF. The V call is TRBV6-5, the J call TRBJ2-1, with D uncertain. V lost 6 bases, J lost 0 bases, and 12 bases lay in between. Germline lookup yields CDR1 MNHEY and CDR2 SVGAGI. The CDR3 runs 15 residues.

The J gene is TRBJ2-1, the V gene TRBV6-5, with D maybe TRBD2 (6 bases). V lost 5 bases and J lost 4, with 9 bases in between. The CDR3 contains 13 residues. Germline CDR1 MNHEY, CDR2 SVGAGI. CDR3 in amino acids: CASSPTRYNEQFF. The CDR3 nucleotides are TGTGCCAGCAGTCCGACTAGATACAATGAGCAGTTCTTC.

The chain is built from TRBV6-2 or TRBV6-3 and TRBJ2-3; D may be TRBD2 (6 bases). The CDR3 has 19 amino acids. Germline V gene sequence: CDR1 MNHEY, CDR2 SVGEGT. V lost 6 bases, J lost 3 bases, and 28 bases lay in between. The CDR3 DNA sequence: TGTGCCAGCAGCCCCCCGGACTACCGGTTGGGGGTAGAAACAGATACGCAGTATTTT. It codes for CASSPPDYRLGVETDTQYF.

V usage is TRBV11-3 and J usage is TRBJ2-6; D remains unclear. Trimming shortened V by 2 bases and J by 2 bases, and 7 bases separated the two germline ends. Germline-derived CDR1 and CDR2 are SGHNT and YENEEA. The CDR3 totals 15 residues. The CDR3 coding sequence is TGTGCCAGCAGCTTAATGTCCACTGGGGCCAACGTCCTGACTTTC. The encoded protein is CASSLMSTGANVLTF.

This clone was found once. The chain employs TRBV19 and TRBJ1-1; 11 positions match TRBD1. CDR3 length: 15 amino acids. Germline CDR1 and CDR2: LNHDA and SQIVND (reference sequence). V was clipped by 5 bases and J by 2 bases; unmatched bases: 4. CDR3 loop: CASSRTGGVNTEAFF. The CDR3 DNA follows: TGTGCCAGTAGTCGGACAGGGGGCGTTAACACTGAAGCTTTCTTT.

This clone came up once. The rearrangement links TRBV6-5 to TRBJ2-1; tentative D call: TRBD2 (6 bases). Per germline, CDR1 MNHEY and CDR2 SVGAGI. The V end lost 2 bases, the J end lost 4 bases, and 12 bases lay between the germline ends. The CDR3 is 15 amino acids. The CDR3 sequence is CASSYAHAGYNEQFF. The DNA of the CDR3 is TGTGCCAGCAGTTACGCGCACGCGGGGTACAATGAGCAGTTCTTC.

The J gene is TRBJ2-5, the V gene TRBV6-1; the match to TRBD2 covers 10 bases. V dropped 3 bases and J dropped 2; count of bases not matched to a gene: 12. Germline-derived CDR1 and CDR2 are MNHNS and SASEGT. The CDR3 length is 18 residues. As DNA, the CDR3 is TGTGCCAGCAGTGACCCGAGGCGGGCTAGCGGGGGACAAGAGACCCAGTACTTC. Its translation: CASSDPRRASGGQETQYF.

The chain combines TRBV11-3 with TRBJ2-1, with TRBD2 identical over 8 bases. Germline CDR1 is SGHNT and CDR2 is YENEEA. Trimming took 4 bases from V and 0 from J; bases not matched to a gene: 5. This CDR3 region has 16 residues. The CDR3: CASSSPREASYNEQFF. The CDR3 nucleotides are TGTGCCAGCAGCTCCCCGCGGGAGGCCTCCTACAATGAGCAGTTCTTC.

In this sample, this clone turned up once. The V gene is TRBV18, the J gene TRBJ2-7, with a possible D match to TRBD2 (7 bases). The CDR3 extends over 14 amino acids. V lost 6 bases and J 5 bases, leaving 17 bases between the germline ends. The germline V gene encodes CDR1 KGHSH and CDR2 LQKENI. The CDR3 loop is CASSPGGPLNEQYF. CDR3 bases: TGTGCCAGCTCCCCGGGGGGCCCCCTTAACGAGCAGTACTTC.

This clone was counted only a few times. This rearrangement joins TRBV10-3 to TRBJ1-2, with D unclear. Germline V gene sequence: CDR1 ENHRY, CDR2 SYGVKD. V was shortened by 0 bases and J by 4 bases, with 12 bases between the two germline ends. There are 15 residues in the CDR3. CDR3 bases: TGTGCCATCAGTGAGTCCTCCTCCCGGGGCTATGGCTACACCTTC. Amino acids: CAISESSSRGYGYTF.

This clone was observed a single time. V and J are TRBV7-8 and TRBJ1-1; D unclear. V gave up 5 bases and J gave up 8 bases, with 12 bases separating them. The CDR3 runs to 12 residues. Germline assignment: CDR1 SGHVS and CDR2 FQNEAQ. CDR3 in amino acids: CASSHKKVEAFF. The CDR3 DNA reads as TGTGCCAGCAGCCACAAGAAAGTCGAAGCTTTCTTT.

The genes are TRBV11-2 and TRBJ1-3; 9 nucleotides line up with TRBD1. The junction had 8 bases not matched to a gene; V was cut back by 5 bases and J by 3 bases. This CDR3 spans 16 amino acids. Germline lookup yields CDR1 SGHAT and CDR2 FQNNGV. The CDR3 reads CASSTRDRVRGNTIYF. For the CDR3, the DNA is TGTGCCAGCAGCACAAGGGACAGGGTCCGTGGAAACACCATATATTTT.

This clone has more than one count but fewer than ten. V is TRBV7-9 and J is TRBJ2-1; 14 positions agree with TRBD2. V was clipped by 10 bases and J by 8 bases; unmatched bases: 13. The CDR3 sequence is 16 residues long. Germline V gene lookup returns CDR1 SEHNR and CDR2 FQNEAQ (reference sequence). The CDR3 DNA follows: TGTGCCATTACCCGACTAGCGGGAGGGCCTGTCGATGAGCAGTTCTTC. Protein sequence: CAITRLAGGPVDEQFF.